This entry describes one TCR beta chain. Its antigen remains undetermined. Per-base quality was not reported, and no clone a single base away is much larger than it. This record comes from a study of blood T cell repertoires in COVID-19 (dated by TCRdb to 2018 to 2020). For the study in its entirety: Collaborator samples came from the United States, Italy and Spain and covered acute and convalescent phases of COVID-19. The prospective study material was composed of cDNA or gDNA derived from T cells, B-cell-depleted T cells, or PBMCs. Deeply sampled blood TCRbeta repertoires from subjects exposed to, actively infected with, or recovered from COVID-19 were included in the dataset. A freely available public database, intended as a resource for researchers studying the immune response to SARS-CoV-2, is where the repertoires were released. The samples were drawn from two sources: the first 160 participants of the ongoing ImmuneRACE study, and 1,200 or so subjects contributed by 6 global collaborators. Sample metadata almost always included a de-identified subject ID, COVID-19 status, age in years and sex. HLA class I and class II types, where available, came from metadata supplied by the sample provider rather than from assay-based typing.

The research as a whole found: The quantity of clinical and demographic metadata differed by source and by participant and was supplied without curation.

Each collaborating institution followed its own protocols to collect whole blood in K2EDTA tubes. Collaborator samples were shipped for TCRbeta analysis as frozen whole blood, isolated PBMCs, or DNA extracted from either sample type. TCRbeta CDR3 regions were amplified from genomic DNA using the immunoSEQ Assay, a bias-controlled multiplex PCR. Turning to the authors' computational methods: The number of nucleated cells in each sample was estimated by amplification of reference gene primers within the assay. To quantify the absolute abundance of each unique TCRbeta CDR3 rearrangement, sequence reads were collapsed and filtered. Productive Simpson clonality was computed per sample as the square root of Simpson's diversity index over productive rearrangements. TCRdb holds this immuneACCESS table with in-frame rearrangements only. Some clones are missing; in checked studies, unresolved V genes explain under half, and the rest has no known cause. D and trimming come from the DNA, and the V and J calls and clone size come from that table. In all, the sample holds some 37,000 clones, and around 83% of those were seen once. Approximately 20% of the sample is held by the ten biggest clonotypes.

Sequencing used peripheral blood. This TCR was recovered from a man aged 50-60 years in a cohort sampled during active COVID-19.

The nucleotides are TGTGCCAGCAGTTCCCAAGTTACTAGTCCCCGGGAGCAGTACTTC. Its amino acids are CASSSQVTSPREQYF. The receptor chain draws on TRBV6-6 and TRBJ2-7; the D gene is perhaps TRBD2, on 5 matching bases. Its CDR3 holds 15 amino acids, cysteine through phenylalanine. This entry keeps only the CDR3 DNA: 45 bases, framed from base 1. A distance of 20 bases separates the germline ends of V and J, which lose 4 bases and 7 bases respectively. The germline V gene (reference sequence) gives CDR1 as MNHNY and CDR2 as SVGAGI.